This T cell receptor beta chain stems from a study of identical twins. Study-wide points: Insertion counts were lower in abundant cord blood beta clonotypes, a trend that memory repertoires did not show. Donors were not followed over many years; analysis was cross-sectional. Compared with models, monozygotic twins showed more out-of-frame TCR alpha sharing.

This clonotype was detected many times. What it recognizes is unknown. V was cut by 3 bases and J by 7 bases, with 19 bases left in between. Germline CDR1 reads DFQATT; CDR2 reads SNEGSKA (reference sequence). This CDR3 is built from 15 residues. TCRdb used MiXCR to reprocess the 5' RACE reads, holding one entry per CDR3 protein. Here the sample spans approximately 240,000 distinct CDR3 sequences, around an eighth being singletons. V and J are TRBV20-1 and TRBJ2-1; D is undetermined. The clonotype was recovered from a woman aged 18-29 years in good health. The sample consisted of memory (CD45RO+) T cells sorted from blood. The CDR3 spells CSASSGPQAMNEQFF. CDR3 coding DNA: TGCAGTGCTAGTTCCGGGCCCCAGGCGATGAATGAGCAGTTCTTC.